This TCR beta chain was sequenced during a study of shared T cell receptors in the human thymus. Generated by immunoSEQ multiplex PCR, the TCRdb table keeps only in-frame clones and is missing some. The table has fewer than 700,000 clones, 88% seen once. The germline V gene encodes CDR1 SGHRS and CDR2 YFSETQ. V was pared by 0 bases and J by 8 bases, with 4 bases of the junction left unmatched. The CDR3 is made up of 13 amino acids. The data were also submitted as part of a second study, on human thymus T cells.

V usage is TRBV5-1 and J usage is TRBJ1-1; 7 bases agree with TRBD1. This receptor was obtained from a boy less than two years old with a congenital heart defect. The sequenced sample was thymocytes. Here the CDR3 DNA reads TGCGCCAGCAGCTTGGAAGGGGGCGCAGAAGCTTTCTTT. Translated, it gives CASSLEGGAEAFF.